This TCR beta chain was captured in a study of blood T cell repertoires in COVID-19 (TCRdb year 2020). About the full investigation: The collaborator samples originated in the United States, Italy and Spain and spanned the acute and convalescent phases of COVID-19. A de-identified subject ID, COVID-19 status, age in years and sex were almost always included in the sample metadata. Deeply sampled blood TCRbeta repertoires from subjects exposed to, actively infected with, or recovered from COVID-19 were included in the dataset. Where available, HLA class I and class II types were obtained from metadata supplied by the sample provider rather than from assay-based typing. The repertoires were released in a freely available public database intended as a resource for research on the immune response to SARS-CoV-2. The samples were drawn from the first 160 participants of the ongoing ImmuneRACE study and from about 1,200 subjects provided by 6 global collaborators. The material from the prospective study consisted of cDNA or gDNA derived from T cells, B-cell-depleted T cells, or PBMCs. Results and caveats for the whole study, not just this receptor: Clinical and demographic metadata were provided uncurated, with the amount varying by source and participant.

TCRbeta CDR3 regions were amplified from genomic DNA by means of the immunoSEQ Assay, a bias-controlled multiplex PCR. In the authors' own workflow: Within the assay, amplification of reference gene primers was used to estimate how many nucleated cells each sample contained. Sequence reads were collapsed and filtered to measure the absolute abundance of every unique TCRbeta CDR3 rearrangement. For each sample, productive Simpson clonality was calculated by taking the square root of Simpson's diversity index across productive rearrangements. TCRdb re-hosts the immuneACCESS table, in-frame sequences only. Its copies lack some clones; in the studies checked, an unresolved V gene accounts for under half of them, and the cause for the rest is not known. V and J calls and clone size are as listed in that table; D and trimming were resolved from the DNA. The sample contains fewer than 500,000 clones, roughly 87% of them found a single time. The ten largest clones take up about 2.1% of the sample.

As encoded in the germline V gene, CDR1 is MDHEN while CDR2 is SYDVKM. The germline V end is reduced by 10 bases and the J end by 4 bases; junction bases left unmatched: 4. The CDR3, from cysteine to phenylalanine, totals 12 residues. The kept DNA is CDR3 alone, 36 bases in frame from the first base. Enrolling through a virtual design, the prospective study's participants ranged in age from roughly 18 to 95 years and lived across 24 United States geographic areas. In the prospective study, participants were assigned to cohorts based on the clinical history participants reported in a screening survey and a study questionnaire. Each participant in the prospective study had whole blood, serum and a nasopharyngeal or oropharyngeal swab collected by mobile phlebotomists. Additional blood draws and questionnaires over a roughly two-month period could optionally be provided by prospective study participants. Before DNA extraction, prospective study blood samples were shipped either frozen or at room temperature.

In regard to this clone: Its cognate antigen has yet to be identified. Base-call qualities are not available, and no considerably larger clone is one nucleotide away.

This TCR was sampled from a woman between 18 and 30 years old with acute COVID-19. Rearrangement joined TRBV28 to TRBJ1-1; 9 middle bases align to TRBD1. The sequencing sample was made of PBMCs or T cells enriched from blood (not recorded which). The nucleotide sequence is given as TGTGCCACTAAGACAGGGGGCACTGAAGCTTTCTTT. Its product reads: CATKTGGTEAFF.